The 14 T cell receptor beta chains given below trace back to one sample, sequenced in a study of cytomegalovirus exposure and HLA in healthy donors. With 60 Vbeta and 13 Jbeta primers, the PCR was carried out. The protocol was immunoSEQ multiplex PCR, while the TCRdb copy is restricted to in-frame clones and leaves out a portion. The table includes hundreds of thousands of clones, 82% detected once. Sequenced: PBMCs. Receptor source: a man in his forties or fifties in good health and CMV-seropositive.

The chain joins TRBV6-6 to TRBJ2-7, with D tentatively TRBD2 (7 bases). The CDR3 loop spans 15 amino acids. The germline gives CDR1 MNHNY, CDR2 SVGAGI (reference sequence). V lost 0 bases and J lost 5, with 14 bases in between. In nucleotides, the CDR3 is TGTGCCAGCAGTTACTCGACGGGGGGCTGGGACGAGCAGTACTTC. This encodes CASSYSTGGWDEQYF.

This chain links TRBV11-3 with TRBJ2-1, with 11 bases fitting TRBD2. The V and J ends lost 0 bases and 3 bases, in that order; junction bases with no gene match: 4. This CDR3 region has 17 residues. Germline V CDR1 and CDR2: SGHNT, YENEEA. The CDR3 loop is CASSLDSLAGVYNEQFF. CDR3 bases: TGTGCCAGCAGCTTAGATTCACTAGCGGGAGTCTACAATGAGCAGTTCTTC.

This chain links TRBV6-5 with TRBJ1-2; TRBD1 matches 9 bases. The CDR3 is 15 amino acids. CDR1 is MNHEY and CDR2 is SVGAGI in the germline V gene. Trimming removed 5 bases from V and 0 bases from J; junction bases left unmatched: 4. This CDR3 is CASSRDRAANYGYTF. The CDR3 DNA follows: TGTGCCAGCAGTAGGGACAGGGCAGCTAACTATGGCTACACCTTC.

The rearrangement joins TRBV5-1 to TRBJ2-2; D unresolved. CDR3 length: 13 amino acids. From germline, CDR1 is SGHRS and CDR2 YFSETQ. The V gene lost 6 bases and the J gene lost 6 bases, with 12 bases spanning the gap. The CDR3 sequence is CASTQSSAGELFF. The CDR3 region has the DNA TGCGCCAGCACCCAAAGTTCGGCCGGGGAGCTGTTTTTT.

This clone was detected once. This chain uses TRBV18 with TRBJ1-1; TRBD1 is a possible D gene (5 bases). Germline assignment: CDR1 KGHSH and CDR2 LQKENI. V shed 2 bases and J shed 5 bases, with 12 bases lying between them. The CDR3 contains 14 residues. CDR3 sequence reads: CASSPVDRGTEAFF. CDR3 nucleotide sequence: TGTGCCAGCTCACCAGTCGACCGGGGGACTGAAGCTTTCTTT.

The rearrangement joins TRBV19 to TRBJ2-1, with D unclear. Looked up from germline, CDR1 is LNHDA and CDR2 is SQIVND (reference sequence). The V end was cut by 9 bases, the J end by 6 bases, with 12 bases between. The CDR3 extends over 12 amino acids. This CDR3 reads CASQALGNEQFF. The CDR3 DNA is TGTGCCAGCCAGGCGCTGGGCAATGAGCAGTTCTTC.

This clone was observed a single time. The CDR3: CASSLDRGWTGELFF. The DNA for the CDR3 is TGTGCCAGCAGCCTAGACAGGGGTTGGACCGGGGAGCTGTTTTTT. The V gene is TRBV6-5, the J gene TRBJ2-2; 8 bases map to TRBD1. The CDR3 has 15 residues. Germline assignment: CDR1 MNHEY and CDR2 SVGAGI. The J segment lost 5 bases and the V segment lost 6 bases, leaving 8 bases of the junction unmatched.

The CDR3 DNA reads as TGTGCCAGCAGCTTAGGGACTAGCGGGAGGAATGAGCAGTTCTTC. Its translation is CASSLGTSGRNEQFF. This chain connects TRBV7-3 to TRBJ2-1; 15 bases match TRBD2. V dropped 2 bases and J dropped 7; count of bases not matched to a gene: 0. CDR1 is SGHTA, CDR2 FQGTGA, per germline. The CDR3 covers 15 residues.

V gene TRBV7-7 combines with J gene TRBJ2-3; 8 nucleotides match TRBD1. Germline trimming cut 5 bases from V and 3 bases from J; bases unmatched to any gene: 4. The CDR3 runs 14 residues. The germline CDR1 and CDR2 sequences are SSHAT and FNYEAQ (reference sequence). For the CDR3, the DNA is TGTGCCAGCAGCCGCGGACAGGGTACAGATACGCAGTATTTT. Protein sequence: CASSRGQGTDTQYF.

The chain joins TRBV30 to TRBJ1-1; 10 bases agree with TRBD1. The germline gives CDR1 GTSNPN, CDR2 SVGIG (reference sequence). The V segment lost 7 bases and the J segment 2 bases; nucleotides outside the gene matches: 13. This CDR3 is 16 amino acids long. CDR3: CASTWTGGFPNTEAFF. CDR3 coding DNA: TGTGCCTCTACTTGGACAGGGGGATTCCCTAACACTGAAGCTTTCTTT.

This sequence joins TRBV7-2 and TRBJ2-1, with a tentative D call TRBD2 (6 bases). V lost 5 bases to trimming and J lost 3 bases, with 17 bases between them. The germline V gene encodes CDR1 SGHTA and CDR2 FQGNSA. The CDR3 totals 16 residues. The CDR3 loop reads CASSPLADHFYNEQFF. DNA for the CDR3: TGTGCCAGCAGCCCTTTAGCGGATCACTTCTACAATGAGCAGTTCTTC.

The chain combines TRBV6-1 with TRBJ1-2, with D tentatively TRBD1 (5 bases). V was shortened by 7 bases and J by 5 bases, with 14 bases between the two germline ends. CDR1 is MNHNS and CDR2 is SASEGT in the germline V gene. This CDR3 is 13 amino acids long. The chain's CDR3 is CASIPGVGYGYTF. The CDR3 DNA reads as TGTGCCAGCATTCCGGGGGTAGGATATGGCTACACCTTC.

The rearrangement uses TRBV7-8 and TRBJ2-1; 7 positions agree with TRBD2. The trim removed 2 bases at V and 2 bases at J, leaving 9 bases unmatched. From germline, CDR1 is SGHVS and CDR2 FQNEAQ. This CDR3 spans 17 amino acids. The CDR3 here is CASSLFPTSVPYNEQFF. The CDR3, as DNA: TGTGCCAGCAGCTTATTCCCTACTAGCGTCCCCTACAATGAGCAGTTCTTC.

The rearrangement links TRBV5-4 to TRBJ2-5; D gene uncertain. Germline V gives CDR1 SGHNT, CDR2 YYREEE (reference sequence). V was shortened by 1 base and J by 2 bases, with 6 bases between the two germline ends. CDR3 length: 13 residues. Here the CDR3 DNA reads TGTGCCAGCAGCTTGCGCGGACAAGAGACCCAGTACTTC. Its protein is CASSLRGQETQYF.